This T cell receptor (gamma chain) emerged from a study of intestinal T cells in coeliac disease (dated by TCRdb to about 2020). Regarding the research as a whole: In the TRG cohort, the mean age of coeliac patients was about 15 years compared with approximately 55 years for controls, so the coeliac patients were much younger than the controls. Duodenal biopsies from 33 coeliac disease patients and fewer than 25 non-coeliac controls made up a second, larger TCR-gamma (TRG) cohort. Duodenal biopsies from ten or so coeliac disease patients and ten or so non-coeliac controls were included in the TCR-delta (TRD) cohort.

Library preparation used multiplex PCR. Sequencing used an Ion Torrent PGM. TRG repertoires were amplified from 150 to 250 ng of biopsy DNA with the LymphoTrack kit, in which Illumina adapters are carried by the primers. After purification with AMPure XP beads and quantification on a 2100 Bioanalyzer, the TRG amplicons were pooled in equimolar amounts. TRG libraries were sequenced on an Ion PGM instrument. On the study's bioinformatics: Using FastX, any read was removed if more than 10% of its nucleotides had quality scores below the third quartile calculated per patient. Reads were aligned with IMGT/HighV-QUEST to assign V, D and J genes, identify CDR3 regions and assess functionality. Sequences were converted to amino acids, and every sequence predicted to be non-functional was removed. The CDR3s were broken into kmers both with and without positional annotation, PCA was run on the kmer frequencies, and the samples were clustered using every one of the 1023 combinations of PCs 1-10. Leave-one-out cross-validation was used to validate the classification, with parameters re-optimised on the remaining samples in each round. Shannon diversity was computed with the vegan R package from repeated random subsamples equal to the lowest read count. TCRdb called clones anew from the public reads via CATT; matching DNA rows were later pooled. The V and J calls, along with clone size, are taken from TCRdb and not from the paper's own processing. Present in this sample are 250 to 350 gamma-chain clones, about 60% of which were seen just once. About 70% of the sample is held by the ten biggest clonotypes.

Genomic DNA was extracted with the QIAamp DNA FFPE tissue kit from ten 5-um FFPE scrolls per case. To test whether coeliac disease could be classified from the TCR repertoire, the study used duodenal biopsies that were formalin-fixed paraffin-embedded, fully anonymised, and surplus to diagnostic needs. Controls had no clinical or histological suspicion of coeliac disease and underwent upper endoscopy for reflux, dyspepsia or gastritis. Spanning cysteine to phenylalanine, the CDR3 consists of 12 amino acids. Left in the record is the CDR3 DNA by itself, 36 bases read in frame from the first base. The germline V and J ends show losses of 6 bases and 3 bases respectively, and no gene match explains 5 bases of the junction. According to the germline V gene, CDR1 reads VENAVY and CDR2 reads YDSYNSRV. About this clone itself: The antigen this receptor binds is unknown. Per-base qualities were not stored, and no clone one base away is much larger.

Overall study outcomes, separate from this receptor: In training, clustering based on TRD kmers put all 22 biopsies in the right class, and the reported leave-one-out accuracy was roughly 90%. Repeated CDR3 amino acid sequences could not be distinguished from PCR duplicates in the analysis. Coeliac and control groups differed significantly in age, although an age-split analysis did not yield significant classification. Of approximately 54 biopsies, around 51 (roughly 94%) were correctly classified by TRG clustering, which had a reported leave-one-out accuracy of about 87%. FFPE-derived DNA was found to be relatively degraded, and loss of a proportion of TCR sequences in each sample was likely caused by this degradation.

The rearranged segments are TRGV8 and TRGJ1 or TRGJ2. Source material: a duodenal biopsy. The sequence was collected from a human donor who served as a control with a normal duodenal biopsy, not a healthy volunteer. The CDR3 has the sequence CATWKFYYKKLF. The sequence in DNA is TGTGCCACCTGGAAATTTTATTATAAGAAACTCTTT.